The 25 T cell receptor beta chains presented below share a single source sample, sequenced in a study of T cell responses to AZD1222 COVID-19 vaccine. Sequencing was performed with immunoSEQ multiplex PCR; in TCRdb, only in-frame clones are kept and a portion is missing. This sample has 110,000 to 150,000 clones, with 92% found just once. Material: peripheral blood, obtained on day 0 of AZD1222 vaccination. These receptors were obtained from an adult in good health.

This clone occurred once. The rearrangement uses TRBV6-5 and TRBJ2-7, with 9 bases fitting TRBD1. CDR1 and CDR2 from the germline V gene are MNHEY and SVGAGI. J gave up 1 base and V 2 bases, and 6 bases lay outside the gene matches. This CDR3 has 16 residues. CDR3 DNA: TGTGCCAGCAGTTACCTCACAGGGGGCGGTTCCTACGAGCAGTACTTC. Amino acids: CASSYLTGGGSYEQYF.

This clone was seen a single time. The rearrangement uses TRBV24-1 and TRBJ2-5, with D perhaps matching TRBD1 (5 bases). This CDR3 is built from 13 residues. The germline V and J ends were trimmed by 4 bases and 5 bases, with 10 bases remaining between them. The germline V gene has CDR1 KGHDR and CDR2 SFDVKD. CDR3 sequence: CATSDRVVETQYF. In nucleotides, the CDR3 is TGTGCCACCAGTGACAGGGTGGTGGAGACCCAGTACTTC.

The V gene is TRBV5-4, the J gene TRBJ2-5; TRBD2 might be the D (6 bases). V was shortened by 0 bases and J by 4 bases, with 10 bases between the two germline ends. CDR3 length: 14 amino acids. The germline gives CDR1 SGHNT, CDR2 YYREEE (reference sequence). In DNA, the CDR3 is TGTGCCAGCAGCTTGGGGGGGGTCGGAGAGACCCAGTACTTC. Translating it yields CASSLGGVGETQYF.

This chain links TRBV24-1 with TRBJ1-1; possible D gene TRBD1, 6 bases. The V end was cut by 1 base, the J end by 3 bases, with 11 bases between. The CDR3 contains 15 residues. Germline lookup yields CDR1 KGHDR and CDR2 SFDVKD. The CDR3 bases are TGTGCCACCAGTGATTTTCGGGGGGCACACACTGAAGCTTTCTTT. Residues: CATSDFRGAHTEAFF.

The CDR3 loop reads CATSRGGPSYEQYF. The CDR3 nucleotides read TGTGCCACCAGTCGAGGGGGCCCATCCTACGAGCAGTACTTC. The chain couples TRBV24-1 to TRBJ2-7; 7 bases line up with TRBD1. The junction had 5 bases not matched to a gene; V was cut back by 6 bases and J by 1 base. CDR3 size: 14 residues. CDR1 and CDR2 (germline): KGHDR, SFDVKD.

J is TRBJ2-2 and V is TRBV24-1; D possibly uses TRBD1 or TRBD2 (5 bases each). Germline-derived CDR1 and CDR2 are KGHDR and SFDVKD. Trimming took 4 bases from V and 5 from J, leaving 13 bases between them. The CDR3 extends over 15 amino acids. The CDR3, as DNA: TGTGCCACCAGTGAATCCGGGACCAAAACCGGGGAGCTGTTTTTT. Protein: CATSESGTKTGELFF.

This clone was seen only once. This CDR3 is also generated by other DNA sequences in the sample. The rearrangement links TRBV7-2 to TRBJ2-3, with 7 bases lining up with TRBD2. V trimming: 0 bases; J trimming: 0 bases; junction bases outside the gene matches: 0. From germline, CDR1 is SGHTA and CDR2 FQGNSA. The CDR3 is 15 amino acids. The CDR3 loop is CASSLAGGSTDTQYF. The DNA for the CDR3 is TGTGCCAGCAGCTTAGCGGGAGGGAGCACAGATACGCAGTATTTT.

This chain uses TRBV29-1 with TRBJ1-2, with 10 bases identical to TRBD1. There are 12 residues in the CDR3. The V gene end was trimmed by 7 bases and the J gene end by 5 bases; junction bases not matched to a gene: 4. Germline V gene sequence: CDR1 SQVTM, CDR2 ANQGSEA. The CDR3 loop reads CSDSDRGYGYTF. The CDR3 DNA reads as TGCAGCGACTCGGACAGGGGGTATGGCTACACCTTC.

V gene TRBV2 combines with J gene TRBJ2-3; TRBD1 or TRBD2 may be the D gene (5 bases each). The V end lost 4 bases, the J end lost 0 bases, and 14 bases lay between the germline ends. This CDR3 is built from 16 residues. The germline CDR1 and CDR2 sequences are SNHLY and FYNNEI. The CDR3 nucleotides are TGTGCCAGCAGTGTGGCCAGGAGGACAAGCACAGATACGCAGTATTTT. It yields the protein CASSVARRTSTDTQYF.

The V gene is TRBV18, the J gene TRBJ2-7, with 9 nucleotides matching TRBD2. V lost 6 bases and J lost 5; bases outside the gene matches: 11. Per germline, CDR1 KGHSH and CDR2 LQKENI. The CDR3 loop spans 15 amino acids. CDR3 residues: CASSRGGGRSDEQYF. The DNA of the CDR3 is TGTGCCAGCTCGCGGGGGGGCGGGAGGTCCGACGAGCAGTACTTC.

V and J are TRBV5-1 and TRBJ1-3; D not resolved. The CDR3 runs to 16 residues. CDR1 is SGHRS and CDR2 is YFSETQ in the germline V gene. Trimming took off 2 bases at V and 0 bases at J, with 12 bases between the two ends. Here the CDR3 DNA reads TGCGCCAGCAGCTTCTCTGGCTTTGCCTCTGGAAACACCATATATTTT. Amino acid sequence: CASSFSGFASGNTIYF.

The chain carries TRBV12-3 or TRBV12-4 and TRBJ2-7; 8 bases agree with TRBD1. J was trimmed by 4 bases and V by 5 bases; bases with no gene match: 4. This CDR3 is 13 amino acids long. The DNA of the CDR3 is TGTGCCAGCAGTGGACAGGGTACTTACGAGCAGTACTTC. Translation: CASSGQGTYEQYF.

This sequence joins TRBV5-4 and TRBJ2-7; D is ambiguous. Per the germline V gene, CDR1 is SGHNT and CDR2 is YYREEE (reference sequence). Trimming removed 2 bases from V and 0 bases from J, with 6 bases in between. The CDR3 extends over 13 amino acids. In DNA, the CDR3 is TGTGCCAGCAGCTTCCTGAGCTCCTACGAGCAGTACTTC. As protein: CASSFLSSYEQYF.

The gene calls are TRBV27 and TRBJ1-6; D is possibly TRBD1 (5 bases). Germline V gene data show CDR1 as MNHEY and CDR2 as SMNVEV (reference sequence). The CDR3 is made up of 14 amino acids. V was pared by 8 bases and J by 4 bases, with 12 bases between. In nucleotides, the CDR3 is TGTGCCAGCGGGGGGAGTGGGTATAATTCACCCCTCCACTTT. Protein sequence: CASGGSGYNSPLHF.

The V gene is TRBV25-1, the J gene TRBJ1-2; no reliable D call. The CDR3 runs to 15 residues. Germline CDR1 is MGHDK and CDR2 is SYGVNS. V lost 2 bases to trimming and J lost 1 base, with 11 bases between them. CDR3 amino acids: CASSESPVSNYGYTF. The CDR3 nucleotides read TGTGCCAGCAGTGAAAGCCCTGTCAGTAACTATGGCTACACCTTC.

The chain joins TRBV3-1 (or the pseudogene TRBV3-2) to TRBJ1-1, with D perhaps TRBD1 (5 bases). Germline CDR1 and CDR2: LGHDT and YNNKEL (reference sequence). CDR3 size: 17 residues. Trimming left V 5 bases short and J 3 bases short, with 22 bases between. This chain's CDR3 is CASSFTGGGRGDTEAFF. The DNA of the CDR3 is TGTGCCAGCAGCTTTACAGGTGGGGGACGGGGGGACACTGAAGCTTTCTTT.

The chain uses TRBV24-1 and TRBJ2-7, with D perhaps TRBD2 (7 bases). Germline CDR1 KGHDR, CDR2 SFDVKD. CDR3 length: 14 amino acids. Trimming took 6 bases from V and 6 from J, leaving 17 bases between them. The CDR3 nucleotides are TGTGCCACCAGTCCGGGGGGCCATGAGGCCGAGCAGTACTTC. This sequence encodes CATSPGGHEAEQYF.

The chain links TRBV28 to TRBJ1-2; D is unresolved. Deletions cut 11 bases from V and 1 base from J, with 11 bases between. The CDR3 contains 12 residues. CDR1 is MDHEN, CDR2 SYDVKM, per germline. This chain's CDR3 is CALGRFNYGYTF. In DNA form, the CDR3 reads TGTGCCCTGGGCAGATTTAACTATGGCTACACCTTC.

This chain links TRBV10-2 with TRBJ2-7, with 11 bases identical to TRBD2. With 6 bases clipped from V and 0 bases from J, the junction kept 4 bases outside the gene matches. This CDR3 is 15 amino acids long. Per germline, CDR1 WSHSY and CDR2 SAAADI. Here the CDR3 reads CASRAGTSGSYEQYF. CDR3 in DNA: TGCGCCAGCAGGGCCGGGACTAGCGGCTCCTACGAGCAGTACTTC.

The chain recombines TRBV5-8 with TRBJ2-2; 8 bases line up with TRBD2. The junction had 12 bases not matched to a gene; V was cut back by 5 bases and J by 3 bases. The CDR3 has 17 amino acids. Germline V gene lookup returns CDR1 SGHTS and CDR2 YDEGEE. CDR3 sequence (DNA): TGTGCCAGCAGACAGGAACCGGGAGGGCAGTACACCGGGGAGCTGTTTTTT. It is translated as CASRQEPGGQYTGELFF. Supplemented by reference TRBV5-8 and TRBJ2-2, the full variable domain reads EAGVTQSPTHLIKTRGQQATLRCSPISGHTSVYWYQQALGLGLQFLLWYDEGEERNRGNFPPRFSGRQFPNYSSELNVNALELEDSALYLCASRQEPGGQYTGELFFGEGSRLTVL.

The chain uses TRBV6-5 and TRBJ2-3, with D possibly matching TRBD1 (6 bases). From germline, CDR1 is MNHEY and CDR2 SVGAGI. V shed 8 bases and J shed 2 bases, with 14 bases lying between them. This CDR3 is built from 14 residues. CDR3: CASDRDTHTDTQYF. The CDR3 nucleotides are TGTGCCAGCGACCGGGACACACACACAGATACGCAGTATTTT.

The chain combines TRBV5-4 with TRBJ2-1; possibly TRBD1 for D (6 bases). CDR1 is SGHNT, CDR2 YYREEE, per germline (reference sequence). The CDR3 totals 13 residues. Trimming stripped 0 bases from V and 10 bases from J, with 11 bases between. DNA for the CDR3: TGTGCCAGCAGCTTGGAACAGGGTGGAGAGCAGTTCTTC. It specifies CASSLEQGGEQFF.

The chain carries TRBV19 and TRBJ2-1, with D perhaps TRBD1 (6 bases). The CDR3 spans 17 residues. The V gene's germline CDR1 is LNHDA and CDR2 SQIVND (reference sequence). Between the trimmed V and J ends, which lost 7 bases and 0 bases, there was a span of 19 bases. Written as DNA, the CDR3 is TGTGCCAGTACCCCGGACAGCCGGCCTAGCTCCTACAATGAGCAGTTCTTC. The encoded protein is CASTPDSRPSSYNEQFF.

The chain has TRBV6-6 and TRBJ2-1; perhaps D is TRBD1 or TRBD2 (5 bases each). The CDR3 sequence is 15 residues long. The germline V gene has CDR1 MNHNY and CDR2 SVGAGI (reference sequence). Trimming cost V 6 bases and J 4 bases, with 16 bases left between them. As DNA, the CDR3 is TGTGCCAGCAGCCCCGAGGGGCCAGCTTACAATGAGCAGTTCTTC. Protein product: CASSPEGPAYNEQFF.

V usage is TRBV19 and J usage is TRBJ1-1; D call uncertain. Germline V gene data show CDR1 as LNHDA and CDR2 as SQIVND (reference sequence). The V and J ends lost 0 bases and 1 base respectively, with 15 bases between them. The CDR3 contains 17 residues. The CDR3 DNA reads as TGTGCCAGTAGTATAGATCAAACGGCCCAGACGAACACTGAAGCTTTCTTT. Translated: CASSIDQTAQTNTEAFF.